The clone carrying this TCR delta chain was counted only a few times. The antigen is not known. TCRdb's protein for this DNA is that of a much larger clone and differs from the translation at residue 5, likely a read error; the protein shown is the DNA translation. The data were taken from a study of gammadelta T cells in human blood. Findings and caveats of the study: Microbial exposure reportedly appeared to drive polyclonal expansion of innate gamma-delta T cells right after birth.

TCRdb re-analyzed the RT-PCR reads via CATT. The sample holds approximately 260 delta-chain clones, roughly 5.2% seen once. Germline values: CDR1 GEAIGNYY, CDR2 EKD. The length of the CDR3 is 18 residues. J lost 2 bases, V lost 3 bases, and 8 bases had no gene match. The TCR originated in a newborn. Material for sequencing was Vgamma9Vdelta2 gamma-delta T cells from cord blood. The J gene is TRDJ3, the V gene TRDV2; 8 bases agree with TRDD3. The CDR3, as DNA: TGTGCCTGTGACTCCGGTGTCTGGGGGACCTGGGACACCCGACAGATGTTTTTC. Translated, it gives CACDSGVWGTWDTRQMFF.